This is a list of T cell receptor beta chains from one sample in a study of post-analysis software for immune sequencing data. TCRdb re-analysed the PCR reads in MiXCR, keeping a single row per CDR3 protein. The data contain fewer than 900,000 distinct CDR3 sequences, roughly 46% of them singletons. Input material: blood. The source of these receptors is a girl aged 5 to 17 with multiple sclerosis. Each CDR3 is given with its conserved first and last residue. The D gene is left open where the match is weak. Size is stated for part of the rows, as once, few or many counts, or as a class when the clone is expanded.

V gene,D gene,clone size,J gene,CDR3 protein,CDR3 DNA
TRBV4-3,TRBD2,few,TRBJ2-7,CASSQEAGLIYEQYF,TGCGCCAGCAGCCAAGAAGCGGGACTAATATACGAGCAGTACTTC
TRBV6-5,TRBD1,.,TRBJ2-7,CASSYSKRDRDRGWYEQYF,TGTGCCAGCAGTTACTCGAAAAGGGACCGGGACAGGGGGTGGTACGAACAGTACTTC
TRBV6-5,TRBD2,.,TRBJ2-1,CASSYGVTSGSSYNEQFF,TGTGCCAGCAGTTACGGGGTGACTAGCGGGAGTTCCTACAATGAGCAGTTCTTC
TRBV6-1,.,few,TRBJ1-5,CASSEIGGRQPQHF,TGTGCCAGCAGTGAAATTGGGGGCCGGCAGCCCCAGCATTTT
TRBV6-2/TRBV6-3,.,many,TRBJ2-7,CASNGHGNEPLEQYF,TGTGCCAGCAATGGACACGGGAATGAACCCCTCGAGCAGTACTTC
TRBV3-1,.,.,TRBJ1-1,CASSQDTGWNEAFF,TGTGCCAGCAGCCAAGATACAGGGTGGAATGAAGCTTTCTTT
TRBV29-1,.,.,TRBJ2-5,CSVEPTGLGRKTQYF,TGCAGCGTTGAACCGACAGGGCTGGGGAGGAAGACCCAGTACTTC
TRBV6-1,TRBD2,.,TRBJ2-7,CASSASGIAGEQYF,TGTGCCAGCAGTGCTAGCGGGATTGCAGGCGAGCAGTACTTC
TRBV20-1,TRBD2,.,TRBJ2-7,CSAIPPGTSFYEQYF,TGCAGTGCGATCCCGCCAGGGACTAGCTTCTACGAGCAGTACTTC
TRBV5-1,.,few,TRBJ1-2,CASSLASISNYGYTF,TGCGCCAGCAGCTTGGCCAGCATCTCTAACTATGGCTACACCTTC
TRBV2,.,.,TRBJ2-5,CASTRPGRTQETQYF,TGTGCCAGCACCCGACCGGGACGCACACAAGAGACCCAGTACTTC
TRBV5-1,TRBD2,.,TRBJ2-7,CASRGLARVHEQYF,TGCGCCAGCAGGGGACTAGCCAGAGTCCACGAGCAGTACTTC
TRBV14,.,few,TRBJ2-4,CASSLQGIQYF,TGTGCCAGCAGTCTGCAGGGGATTCAGTACTTC
TRBV5-1,.,.,TRBJ1-1,CASSDGSGDTEAFF,TGCGCCAGCTCCGATGGGTCGGGGGACACTGAAGCTTTCTTT
TRBV28,TRBD1,.,TRBJ1-2,CASSLLTQGPDGYTF,TGTGCCAGCAGTTTACTAACACAGGGGCCCGATGGCTACACCTTC
TRBV20-1,.,.,TRBJ1-2,CSARDYNSNYGYTF,TGCAGTGCTAGAGATTACAATAGTAACTATGGCTACACCTTC
TRBV6-2/TRBV6-3,.,.,TRBJ1-5,CASSSGGPIRLWPQHF,TGTGCCAGCAGTTCGGGGGGACCGATCAGATTGTGGCCCCAGCATTTT
TRBV4-3,.,few,TRBJ1-6,CASSQDWGRNSPLHF,TGCGCCAGCAGCCAAGATTGGGGACGGAATTCACCCCTCCACTTT
TRBV12-3/TRBV12-4,.,many,TRBJ2-1,CASSLSGEQFF,TGTGCCAGCAGCTTATCCGGTGAGCAGTTCTTC
TRBV7-8,TRBD1,few,TRBJ2-7,CASSLVGGQGAHEQYF,TGTGCCAGCAGCTTAGTGGGGGGACAGGGGGCCCACGAGCAGTACTTC
TRBV20-1,.,.,TRBJ2-3,CSARDPMPDTQYF,TGCAGTGCTAGGGACCCTATGCCAGATACGCAGTATTTT
TRBV27,.,.,TRBJ2-4,CASSLSSRAEQYF,TGTGCCAGCAGTTTAAGCTCGAGGGCAGAGCAGTACTTC
TRBV4-1,.,.,TRBJ2-7,CASSQDPSSYEQYF,TGCGCCAGCAGCCAAGATCCCAGCTCCTACGAGCAGTACTTC
TRBV24-1,.,.,TRBJ2-5,CATSDPRAQETQYF,TGTGCCACCAGTGATCCCCGGGCACAAGAGACCCAGTACTTC
TRBV7-2,.,.,TRBJ2-7,CASSLGRGSTFSYEQYF,TGTGCCAGCAGCTTAGGACGGGGTTCTACCTTCTCCTACGAGCAGTACTTC
TRBV18,TRBD1,.,TRBJ1-1,CASSTGQAMNTEAFF,TGTGCCAGCTCAACGGGACAGGCCATGAACACTGAAGCTTTCTTT
TRBV7-7,.,few,TRBJ2-2,CASSAGSNTGELFF,TGTGCTAGCAGCGCCGGGTCTAACACCGGGGAGCTGTTTTTT
TRBV4-3,TRBD2,.,TRBJ2-7,CASSQLPGGYEQYF,TGCGCCAGCAGCCAATTACCGGGGGGCTACGAGCAGTACTTC
TRBV7-6,.,.,TRBJ2-5,CASSLDTGTRETQYF,TGTGCCAGCAGCTTAGATACAGGGACGCGAGAGACCCAGTACTTC
TRBV28,.,.,TRBJ2-7,CASSSRDLFAYEQYF,TGTGCCAGCAGTTCCCGGGACCTCTTTGCCTACGAGCAGTACTTC
TRBV3-1,.,few,TRBJ2-5,CASSQIETQYF,TGTGCCAGCAGCCAAATAGAGACCCAGTACTTC
TRBV6-1,.,.,TRBJ2-7,CASSTSLAVGTFGHEQYF,TGTGCCAGCAGTACCTCACTAGCAGTCGGAACCTTCGGGCACGAGCAGTACTTC
TRBV12-3/TRBV12-4,.,.,TRBJ2-1,CASSLAPPGSSYNEQFF,TGTGCCAGCAGTTTAGCGCCTCCCGGGAGTTCCTACAATGAGCAGTTCTTC
TRBV12-3/TRBV12-4,.,.,TRBJ2-7,CASRRGDSYEQYF,TGTGCCAGCAGGCGCGGGGACTCCTACGAGCAGTACTTC
TRBV7-2,TRBD1,.,TRBJ1-6,CASSSGTAVSPLHF,TGTGCCAGCAGCTCCGGGACAGCGGTTTCACCCCTCCACTTT
TRBV6-2/TRBV6-3,TRBD1,few,TRBJ1-2,CASSYLWDRDPYGYTF,TGTGCCAGCAGTTACTTGTGGGACAGGGACCCCTATGGCTACACCTTC
TRBV13,.,.,TRBJ2-5,CASSAPATGTKETQYF,TGTGCCAGCAGCGCACCAGCGACGGGGACGAAAGAGACCCAGTACTTC
TRBV29-1,.,.,TRBJ1-4,CSVRGSEKLFF,TGCAGCGTCAGGGGTTCTGAAAAACTGTTTTTT